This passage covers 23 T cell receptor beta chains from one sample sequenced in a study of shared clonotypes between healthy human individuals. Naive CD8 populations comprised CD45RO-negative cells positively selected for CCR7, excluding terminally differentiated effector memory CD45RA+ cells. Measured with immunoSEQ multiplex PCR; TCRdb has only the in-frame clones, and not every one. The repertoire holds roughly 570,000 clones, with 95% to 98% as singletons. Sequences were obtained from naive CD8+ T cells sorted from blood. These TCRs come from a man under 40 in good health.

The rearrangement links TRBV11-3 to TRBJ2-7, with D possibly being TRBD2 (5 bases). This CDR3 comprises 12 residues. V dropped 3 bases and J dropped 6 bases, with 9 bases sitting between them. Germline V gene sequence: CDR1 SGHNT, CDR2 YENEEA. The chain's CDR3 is CASSLREGEQYF. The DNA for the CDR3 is TGTGCCAGCAGCTTGAGGGAAGGCGAGCAGTACTTC. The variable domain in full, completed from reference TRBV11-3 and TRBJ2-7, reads EAGVVQSPRYKIIEKKQPVAFWCNPISGHNTLYWYLQNLGQGPELLIRYENEEAVDDSQLPKDRFSAERLKGVDSTLKIQPAELGDSAVYLCASSLREGEQYFGPGTRLTVT.

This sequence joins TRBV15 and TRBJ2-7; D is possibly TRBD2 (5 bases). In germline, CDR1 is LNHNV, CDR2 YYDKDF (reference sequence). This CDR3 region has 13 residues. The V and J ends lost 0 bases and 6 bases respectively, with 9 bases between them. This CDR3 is CATSRDNGGEQYF. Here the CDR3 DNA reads TGTGCCACCAGCAGAGACAATGGAGGCGAGCAGTACTTC.

The DNA for the CDR3 is TGTGCCAGCAGCCTGGCGGGAGAGGGTAATGAGCAGTTCTTC. Encoded protein: CASSLAGEGNEQFF. The V gene is TRBV11-3, the J gene TRBJ2-1; 7 bases align to TRBD2. Germline CDR1 SGHNT, CDR2 YENEEA. CDR3 length: 14 residues. Trimming removed 5 bases from V and 7 bases from J; junction bases left unmatched: 8.

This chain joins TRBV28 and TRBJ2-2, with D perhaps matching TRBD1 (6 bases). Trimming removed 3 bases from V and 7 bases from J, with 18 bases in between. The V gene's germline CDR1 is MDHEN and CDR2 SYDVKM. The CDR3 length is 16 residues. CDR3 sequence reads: CASSFLLAGANGELFF. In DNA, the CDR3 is TGTGCCAGCAGTTTTTTGCTGGCAGGGGCCAACGGGGAGCTGTTTTTT.

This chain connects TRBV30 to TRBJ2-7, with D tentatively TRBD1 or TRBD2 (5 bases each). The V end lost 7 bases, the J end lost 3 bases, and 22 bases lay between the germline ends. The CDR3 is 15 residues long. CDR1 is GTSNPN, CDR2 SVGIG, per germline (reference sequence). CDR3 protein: CAFETYRDAGYEQYF. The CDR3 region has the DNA TGTGCCTTCGAGACGTACCGGGACGCAGGCTACGAGCAGTACTTC.

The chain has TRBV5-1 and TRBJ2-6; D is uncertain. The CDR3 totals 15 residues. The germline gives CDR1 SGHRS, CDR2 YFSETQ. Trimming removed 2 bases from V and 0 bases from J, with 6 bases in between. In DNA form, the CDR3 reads TGCGCCAGCAGCTTCCCTGACTCTGGGGCCAACGTCCTGACTTTC. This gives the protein CASSFPDSGANVLTF.

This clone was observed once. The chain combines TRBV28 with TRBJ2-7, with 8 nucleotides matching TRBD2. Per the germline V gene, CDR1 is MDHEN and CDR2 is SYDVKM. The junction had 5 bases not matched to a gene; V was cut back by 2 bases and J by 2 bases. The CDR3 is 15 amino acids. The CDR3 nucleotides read TGTGCCAGCAGTTTACGTACGGGAGGGCCCTACGAGCAGTACTTC. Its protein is CASSLRTGGPYEQYF.

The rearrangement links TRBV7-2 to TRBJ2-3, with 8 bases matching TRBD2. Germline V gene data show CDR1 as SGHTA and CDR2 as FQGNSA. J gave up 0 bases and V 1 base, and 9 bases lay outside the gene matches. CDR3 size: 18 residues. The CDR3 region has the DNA TGTGCCAGCAGCTTAGTGGGTAGCGGGGCATATAGCACAGATACGCAGTATTTT. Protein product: CASSLVGSGAYSTDTQYF.

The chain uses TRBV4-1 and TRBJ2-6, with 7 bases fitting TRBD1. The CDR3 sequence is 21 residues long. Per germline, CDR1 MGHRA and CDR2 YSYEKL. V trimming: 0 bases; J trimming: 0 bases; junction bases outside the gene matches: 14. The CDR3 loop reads CASSQETSAGGWGSGANVLTF. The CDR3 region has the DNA TGCGCCAGCAGCCAAGAAACCTCGGCAGGGGGTTGGGGCTCTGGGGCCAACGTCCTGACTTTC.

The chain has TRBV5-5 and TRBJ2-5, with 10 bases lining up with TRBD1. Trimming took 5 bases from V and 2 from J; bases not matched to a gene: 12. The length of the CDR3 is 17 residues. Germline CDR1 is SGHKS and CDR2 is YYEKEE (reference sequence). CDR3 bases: TGTGCCAGCAGACATAGGACAGGGGGGATCCGGCAAGAGACCCAGTACTTC. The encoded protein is CASRHRTGGIRQETQYF.

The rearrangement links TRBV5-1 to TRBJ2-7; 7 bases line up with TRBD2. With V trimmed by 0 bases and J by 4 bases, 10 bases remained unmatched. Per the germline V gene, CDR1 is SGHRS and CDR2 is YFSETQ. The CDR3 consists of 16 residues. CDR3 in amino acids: CASSLAIAGGSYEQYF. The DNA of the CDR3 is TGCGCCAGCAGCTTGGCGATAGCGGGCGGGTCATACGAGCAGTACTTC. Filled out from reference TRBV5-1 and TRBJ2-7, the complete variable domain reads KAGVTQTPRYLIKTRGQQVTLSCSPISGHRSVSWYQQTPGQGLQFLFEYFSETQRNKGNFPGRFSGRQFSNSRSEMNVSTLELGDSALYLCASSLAIAGGSYEQYFGPGTRLTVT.

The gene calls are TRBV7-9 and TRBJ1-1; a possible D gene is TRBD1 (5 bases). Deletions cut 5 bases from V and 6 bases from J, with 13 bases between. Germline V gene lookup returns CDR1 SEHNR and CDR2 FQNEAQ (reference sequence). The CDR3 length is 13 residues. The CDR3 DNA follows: TGTGCCAGCAGCCAGACCGGGGACCCTGAAGCTTTCTTT. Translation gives CASSQTGDPEAFF.

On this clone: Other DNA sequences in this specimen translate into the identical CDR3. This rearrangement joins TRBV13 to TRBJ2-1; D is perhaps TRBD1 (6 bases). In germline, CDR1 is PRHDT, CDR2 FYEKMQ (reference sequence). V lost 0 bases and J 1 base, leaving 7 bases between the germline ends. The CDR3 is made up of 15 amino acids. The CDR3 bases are TGTGCCAGCAGCTTAGGACAGGGATCCTACAATGAGCAGTTCTTC. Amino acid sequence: CASSLGQGSYNEQFF.

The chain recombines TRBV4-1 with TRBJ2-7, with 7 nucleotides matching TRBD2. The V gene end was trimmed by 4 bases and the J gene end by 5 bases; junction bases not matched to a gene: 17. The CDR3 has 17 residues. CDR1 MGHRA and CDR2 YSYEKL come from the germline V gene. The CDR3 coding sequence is TGCGCCAGCAGCCCCTTAGGCCGGGGAAGCGGGATTGACGAGCAGTACTTC. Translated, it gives CASSPLGRGSGIDEQYF.

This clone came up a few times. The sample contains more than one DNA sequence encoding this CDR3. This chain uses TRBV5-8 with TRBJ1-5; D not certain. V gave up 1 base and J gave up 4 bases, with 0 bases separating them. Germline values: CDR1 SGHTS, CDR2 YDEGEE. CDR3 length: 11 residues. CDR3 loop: CASSLNQPQHF. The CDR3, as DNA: TGTGCCAGCAGCTTGAATCAGCCCCAGCATTTT.

The chain's CDR3 is CASRPSSNHYNEQFF. The CDR3 DNA follows: TGTGCCAGCAGGCCGTCTAGCAACCACTACAATGAGCAGTTCTTC. This chain joins TRBV7-8 and TRBJ2-1, with a tentative D call TRBD2 (5 bases). V was shortened by 6 bases and J by 3 bases, with 15 bases between the two germline ends. CDR3 length: 15 residues. The V gene's germline CDR1 is SGHVS and CDR2 FQNEAQ.

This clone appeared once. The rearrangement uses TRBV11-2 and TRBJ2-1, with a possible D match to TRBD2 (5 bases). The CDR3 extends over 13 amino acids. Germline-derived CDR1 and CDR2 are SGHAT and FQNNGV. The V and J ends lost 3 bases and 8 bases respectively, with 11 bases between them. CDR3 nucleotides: TGTGCCAGCAGCTTTCCCCGGGATCATGAGCAGTTCTTC. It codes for CASSFPRDHEQFF.

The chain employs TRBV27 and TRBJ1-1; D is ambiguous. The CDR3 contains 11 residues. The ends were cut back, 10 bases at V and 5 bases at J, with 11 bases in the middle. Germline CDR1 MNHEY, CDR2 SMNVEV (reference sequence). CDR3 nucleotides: TGTGCCACCACCGGCGGGACTGAAGCTTTCTTT. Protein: CATTGGTEAFF.

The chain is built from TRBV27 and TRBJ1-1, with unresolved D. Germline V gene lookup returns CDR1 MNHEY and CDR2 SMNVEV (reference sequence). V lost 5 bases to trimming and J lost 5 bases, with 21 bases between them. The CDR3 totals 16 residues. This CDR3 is CASSLWSGLTGTEAFF. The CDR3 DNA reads TGTGCCAGCAGTCTCTGGTCGGGCCTTACGGGAACTGAAGCTTTCTTT.

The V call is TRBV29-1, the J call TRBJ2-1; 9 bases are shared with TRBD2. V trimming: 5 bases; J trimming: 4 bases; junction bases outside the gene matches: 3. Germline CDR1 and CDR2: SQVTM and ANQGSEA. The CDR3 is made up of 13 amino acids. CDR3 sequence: CSVLREGYNEQFF. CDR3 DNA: TGCAGCGTTCTGCGGGAGGGGTACAATGAGCAGTTCTTC.

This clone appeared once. The CDR3 region is CARSLGALRRTSNTGELFF. The CDR3 DNA is TGTGCCAGAAGCTTGGGGGCTTTGCGGAGGACTAGTAACACCGGGGAGCTGTTTTTT. This chain links TRBV5-3 with TRBJ2-2, with TRBD2 matching 7 bases. TRBV5-3 is an open reading frame whose function is uncertain. Trimming at V came to 0 bases and at J to 2 bases, leaving 13 bases not matched to a gene. The CDR3 contains 19 residues.

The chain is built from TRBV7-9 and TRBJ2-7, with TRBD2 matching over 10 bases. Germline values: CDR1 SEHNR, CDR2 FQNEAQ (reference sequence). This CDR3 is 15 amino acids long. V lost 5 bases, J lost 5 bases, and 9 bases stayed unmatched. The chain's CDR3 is CASSISLAGAHEQYF. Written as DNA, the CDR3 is TGTGCCAGCAGCATCAGTCTAGCGGGGGCTCACGAGCAGTACTTC.

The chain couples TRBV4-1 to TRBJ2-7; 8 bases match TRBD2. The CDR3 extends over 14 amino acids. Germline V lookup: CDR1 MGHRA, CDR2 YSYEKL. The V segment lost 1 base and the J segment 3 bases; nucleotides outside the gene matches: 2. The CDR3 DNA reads TGCGCCAGCAGCCAAGCACTAGCGGACTACGAGCAGTACTTC. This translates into CASSQALADYEQYF.